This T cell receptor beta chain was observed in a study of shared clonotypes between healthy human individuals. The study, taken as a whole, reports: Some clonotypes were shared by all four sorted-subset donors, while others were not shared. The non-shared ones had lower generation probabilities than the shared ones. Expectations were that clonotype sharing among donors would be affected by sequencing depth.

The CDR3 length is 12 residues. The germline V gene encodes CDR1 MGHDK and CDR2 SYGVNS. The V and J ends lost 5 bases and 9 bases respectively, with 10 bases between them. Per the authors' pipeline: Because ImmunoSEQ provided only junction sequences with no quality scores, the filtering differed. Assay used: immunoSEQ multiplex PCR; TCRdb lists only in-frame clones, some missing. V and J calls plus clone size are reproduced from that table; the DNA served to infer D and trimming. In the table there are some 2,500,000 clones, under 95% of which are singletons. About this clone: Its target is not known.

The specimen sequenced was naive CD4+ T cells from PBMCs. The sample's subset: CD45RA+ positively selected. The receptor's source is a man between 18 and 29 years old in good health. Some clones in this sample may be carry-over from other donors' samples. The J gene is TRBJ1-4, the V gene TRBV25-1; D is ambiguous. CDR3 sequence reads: CASSSVVQKLFF. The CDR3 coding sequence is TGTGCCAGCAGTTCCGTGGTCCAAAAACTGTTTTTT.